The sequence of this T cell receptor (beta chain) was determined in a study of T cell repertoires in cytomegalovirus infection. The wider study: Public TCR beta signatures were indicative of both CMV infection and a matching HLA type. Study outcomes and limitations: In two of eight donors, the top clonotype was HLA-C-restricted CMV-specific. CMV carriers with the relevant HLA were identified by cumulative public TCR beta family frequency.

Germline CDR1 SGHTA, CDR2 FQGNSA. The CDR3 extends over 11 amino acids. Germline trimming cut 7 bases from V and 7 bases from J; bases unmatched to any gene: 3. TCRdb passed the reads through MiXCR, listing each CDR3 protein once. The table lists about 300,000 distinct CDR3 sequences, roughly 9.3% of them singletons. Ten or more counts support this clonotype. Its antigen is undetermined. The chain joins TRBV7-2 to TRBJ1-1; 7 nucleotides match TRBD1. Sequenced sample: PBMCs. This TCR came from a human donor in good health (CMV status not recorded). Some clones in this sample may be carry-over from other donors' samples. The CDR3 DNA is TGTGCCAGCAAGGGGACAGTTGAAGCTTTCTTT. Amino acid sequence: CASKGTVEAFF.